Listed below are T cell receptor beta chains from one sample, sequenced in a study of shared clonotypes between healthy human individuals. The assay was immunoSEQ multiplex PCR, and TCRdb's table has in-frame clones only and misses some. The sample carries roughly 500,000 clones, 95% to 96% recorded once. Sequenced sample: naive CD4+ T cells sorted from blood. All receptors derive from a woman aged 25 to 45 in good health. Both conserved end residues are part of each CDR3. The D gene is left open where the match is weak. Size is stated for part of the rows, as once, few or many counts, or as a class when the clone is expanded.

v_gene,j_gene,abundance,d_gene,CDR3nt,CDR3aa
TRBV5-1,TRBJ2-7,NA,TRBD1,TGCGCCAGCAGCCGGACAGGGGAGCTTTACGAGCAGTACTTC,CASSRTGELYEQYF
TRBV6-1,TRBJ1-5,NA,NA,TGTGCCAGCAGTGACTGGGGGTCCAATCAGCCCCAGCATTTT,CASSDWGSNQPQHF
TRBV19,TRBJ1-6,NA,NA,TGTGCCAGTAGTTCTACCGGGACGGTGAATTCACCCCTCCACTTT,CASSSTGTVNSPLHF
TRBV27,TRBJ2-4,NA,TRBD2,TGTGCCAGCAGTCCCCTGGGAGGGGCGCAGTACTTC,CASSPLGGAQYF
TRBV28,TRBJ2-1,NA,TRBD1,TGTGCCAGCAGTTCAGGGGGACAGGGGACTAGTGAGCAGTTCTTC,CASSSGGQGTSEQFF
TRBV4-1,TRBJ2-7,once,TRBD1,TGCGCCAGCAGCTCGGGCGGGACAGGGAAACACGAGCAGTACTTC,CASSSGGTGKHEQYF
TRBV30,TRBJ1-1,NA,NA,TGTGCCTGGAGTGTACGGAACAGACCGAACACTGAAGCTTTCTTT,CAWSVRNRPNTEAFF
TRBV29-1,TRBJ2-3,NA,TRBD2,TGCAGCGCCGGGGGTGCTAGCGGGAGAGAGTGGAGCACAGATACGCAGTATTTT,CSAGGASGREWSTDTQYF
TRBV30,TRBJ1-1,NA,TRBD1,TGTGCCTACCGGGACAGGGCGAACACTGAAGCTTTCTTT,CAYRDRANTEAFF
TRBV28,TRBJ2-1,NA,TRBD2,TGTGCCAGCAGTTCGGCTAGCGGGAGGTCCCACAATGAGCAGTTCTTC,CASSSASGRSHNEQFF
TRBV4-1,TRBJ2-1,NA,TRBD1,TGCGCCAGCAGCCAAATGGGAGACAGGGGTTACAATGAGCAGTTCTTC,CASSQMGDRGYNEQFF
TRBV16,TRBJ1-2,NA,TRBD1,TGTGCCAGCAGCCAATCGACAGGGGTTTTGCATGGCTACACCTTC,CASSQSTGVLHGYTF
TRBV30,TRBJ2-7,NA,NA,TGTGCCTGGAGTCATCACTACGAGCAGTACTTC,CAWSHHYEQYF
TRBV6-5,TRBJ2-7,NA,NA,TGTGCCAGCAGCCCGGGACATCGCTACGAGCAGTACTTC,CASSPGHRYEQYF
TRBV28,TRBJ1-4,NA,NA,TGTGCCAGCAGCCGAGGGGGACATAACTACTTATCGAATGAAAAACTGTTTTTT,CASSRGGHNYLSNEKLFF
TRBV5-1,TRBJ1-1,NA,TRBD1,TGCGCCAGCAGGACAGGGGCGAACACTGAAGCTTTCTTT,CASRTGANTEAFF
TRBV5-1,TRBJ2-7,NA,NA,TGCGCCAGCAGCCTTGCCGGGGCCATCGGCTACGAGCAGTACTTC,CASSLAGAIGYEQYF
TRBV7-2,TRBJ1-5,NA,NA,TGTGCCAGCAGCTTAAGGTCCCCAGGGTTTGGGAATCAGCCCCAGCATTTT,CASSLRSPGFGNQPQHF
TRBV9,TRBJ1-3,once,TRBD1,TGTGCCAGCAGCGTAGAAGGCCGAGATCGGGACAGGGACTCTGGAAACACCATATATTTT,CASSVEGRDRDRDSGNTIYF
TRBV5-1,TRBJ2-7,once,TRBD1,TGCGCCAGCAGCTACCGACAGGGGTCCACCTACGAGCAGTACTTC,CASSYRQGSTYEQYF
TRBV5-3,TRBJ2-5,NA,NA,TGTGCCAGAAGCAACGAAGGGGACCCGATCCCATTGAGGGGAGAGACCCAGTACTTC,CARSNEGDPIPLRGETQYF